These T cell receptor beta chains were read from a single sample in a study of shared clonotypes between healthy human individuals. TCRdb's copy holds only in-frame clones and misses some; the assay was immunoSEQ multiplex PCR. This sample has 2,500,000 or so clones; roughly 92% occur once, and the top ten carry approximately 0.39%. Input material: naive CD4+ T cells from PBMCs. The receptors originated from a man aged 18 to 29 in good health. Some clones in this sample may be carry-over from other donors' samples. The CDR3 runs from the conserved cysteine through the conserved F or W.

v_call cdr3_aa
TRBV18 CASSSGLAGVGSTDTQYF
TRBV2 CASSVSNTGELFF
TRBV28 CASRTGGTEKLFF
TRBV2 CASSSFRTRALTDTQYF
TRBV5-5 CASSLGTGAGEAFF
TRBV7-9 CASSLAGGAQPQHF
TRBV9 CASSVGRSSSYNEQFF
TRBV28 CASSSPGPYEQYF
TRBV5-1 CASSADRAYEQYF
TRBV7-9 CASSFDPLGETQYF
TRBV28 CASSPISNQPQHF